This T cell receptor beta chain stems from a study of blood T cell repertoires in COVID-19. Overall study context: Sources were T cells, B-cell-depleted T cells, or PBMCs; the material itself was cDNA or gDNA.

Germline-derived CDR1 and CDR2 are LNHDA and SQIVND (reference sequence). V was trimmed by 5 bases and J by 0 bases, leaving 10 bases between them. This CDR3 spans 14 amino acids. Sequencing used immunoSEQ multiplex PCR; TCRdb keeps in-frame clones, though not all of them. The data hold around 100,000 clones, with roughly 80% observed a single time. The sequenced sample consisted of peripheral blood. This receptor was obtained from a human donor in a cohort sampled during active COVID-19. The chain uses TRBV19 and TRBJ1-1, with D hard to call. The CDR3: CASSWAGMNTEAFF. For the CDR3, the DNA is TGTGCCAGTAGTTGGGCAGGCATGAACACTGAAGCTTTCTTT.